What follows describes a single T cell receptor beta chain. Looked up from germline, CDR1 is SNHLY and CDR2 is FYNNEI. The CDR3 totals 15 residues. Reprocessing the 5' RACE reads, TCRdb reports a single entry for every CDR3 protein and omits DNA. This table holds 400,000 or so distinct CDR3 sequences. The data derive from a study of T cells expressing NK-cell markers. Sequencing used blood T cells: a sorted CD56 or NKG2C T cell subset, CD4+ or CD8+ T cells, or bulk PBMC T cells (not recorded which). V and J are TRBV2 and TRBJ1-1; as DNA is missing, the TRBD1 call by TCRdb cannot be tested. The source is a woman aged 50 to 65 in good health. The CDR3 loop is CASEPVEGGETEAFF.